This paragraph covers one T cell receptor beta chain sequence. This sample is drawn from a study of shared clonotypes between healthy human individuals. Nashville, Tennessee was home to all donors, who were Caucasian adults. It was some 96 million PBMCs that unsorted samples used for genomic DNA. Looked up from germline, CDR1 is MNHEY and CDR2 is SMNVEV (reference sequence). The CDR3 has 15 residues. The J segment lost 4 bases and the V segment lost 6 bases, leaving 9 bases of the junction unmatched. The quantity of DNA used in unsorted PBMC replicate PCRs was approximately 320 ng, corresponding to about 30,000 T cell genomes. Repertoires were generated with immunoSEQ multiplex PCR, while TCRdb's copy carries only in-frame clones and drops some. The sample has about 490,000 clones, around 80% seen once.

This chain connects TRBV27 to TRBJ2-1, with 7 positions matching TRBD1. The receptor was derived from a middle-aged woman in good health. Some clones in this sample may be carry-over from other donors' samples. Sequencing was done on a sample of PBMCs. CDR3 DNA sequence: TGTGCCAGCAGGGTCGACAGGGATGGTTACAATGAGCAGTTCTTC. It encodes CASRVDRDGYNEQFF.